This T cell receptor (beta chain) was captured in a study of blood T cell repertoires in COVID-19. Study-wide context: Samples taken during acute and convalescent COVID-19 were collected in the United States, Italy and Spain.

With V trimmed by 0 bases and J by 0 bases, 11 bases remained unmatched. This CDR3 has 20 amino acids. Germline lookup yields CDR1 MNHEY and CDR2 SMNVEV (reference sequence). Assay used: immunoSEQ multiplex PCR; TCRdb lists only in-frame clones, some missing. Counted here are about 170,000 clones, around 87% occurring once; the ten biggest clones make up approximately 6.5%. Sequencing input: peripheral blood. The origin of this receptor is a woman of 80 years or more in a cohort sampled during active or convalescent COVID-19. The chain has TRBV27 and TRBJ1-6, with 7 bases aligning to TRBD1. CDR3: CASSLSYRGPRSSYNSPLHF. In nucleotides, the CDR3 is TGTGCCAGCAGTTTATCGTACAGGGGTCCCAGGAGCTCCTATAATTCACCCCTCCACTTT.